The 32 T cell receptor beta chains below all came from one sample that was sequenced in a study of blood T cell repertoires in COVID-19. The repertoire was sequenced with immunoSEQ multiplex PCR; TCRdb's copy has only in-frame clones and lacks some. The sample contains approximately 140,000 clones, around 87% of which appear only once. Sequencing input: peripheral blood. The receptors here all came from a woman in her thirties or forties with acute or convalescent COVID-19.

V gene TRBV10-3 combines with J gene TRBJ2-7, with D possibly TRBD1 on 5 matching bases. The CDR3 contains 12 residues. Germline V gene data show CDR1 as ENHRY and CDR2 as SYGVKD. Between the trimmed V and J ends, which lost 3 bases and 3 bases, there was a span of 6 bases. Here the CDR3 reads CAISDQGYEQYF. DNA for the CDR3: TGTGCCATCAGTGATCAGGGCTACGAGCAGTACTTC.

This sequence joins TRBV4-3 and TRBJ2-1, with 12 bases identical to TRBD2. The CDR3 contains 19 residues. From germline, CDR1 is LGHNA and CDR2 YSLEER. The ends lost 0 bases at V and 6 bases at J; junction bases unmatched: 12. The CDR3 DNA is TGCGCCAGCAGCCAAGATCTCCCTGGACTAGCGGGACAACTCAATGAGCAGTTCTTC. It codes for CASSQDLPGLAGQLNEQFF.

The V call is TRBV6-2 or TRBV6-3, the J call TRBJ2-1, with TRBD2 matching over 11 bases. The CDR3 loop spans 19 amino acids. Unmatched junction bases numbered 9, after V lost 2 bases and J lost 0 bases. Germline CDR1 is MNHEY and CDR2 is SVGEGT. DNA of the CDR3: TGTGCCAGCAGTTACAGGCTAGCGGGGGGCCGGAGCTCCTACAATGAGCAGTTCTTC. Translating it yields CASSYRLAGGRSSYNEQFF.

The CDR3 here is CASSPRTSGSTGELFF. CDR3 DNA sequence: TGCGCCAGCAGCCCCCGGACTAGCGGGAGTACCGGGGAGCTGTTTTTT. The chain combines TRBV5-1 with TRBJ2-2; 13 positions agree with TRBD2. The length of the CDR3 is 16 residues. V gave up 4 bases and J gave up 5 bases; unmatched junction bases: 5. CDR1 is SGHRS, CDR2 YFSETQ, per germline.

As DNA, the CDR3 is TGTGCCAGCAGAAATGGACAGATCTCCTACGAGCAGTACTTC. This sequence encodes CASRNGQISYEQYF. The rearrangement joins TRBV2 to TRBJ2-7; a possible D gene is TRBD1 (6 bases). V lost 6 bases and J 0 bases, leaving 12 bases between the germline ends. Germline-derived CDR1 and CDR2 are SNHLY and FYNNEI. The CDR3 consists of 14 residues.

The chain couples TRBV19 to TRBJ1-1, with TRBD1 as a possible D gene (6 bases). Trimming cost V 2 bases and J 8 bases, with 12 bases left between them. The CDR3 is made up of 13 amino acids. Germline V CDR1 and CDR2: LNHDA, SQIVND (reference sequence). The DNA of the CDR3 is TGTGCCAGTAGTATAAATAGGGGGGGGGAAGCTTTCTTT. It specifies CASSINRGGEAFF.

The rearrangement joins TRBV2 to TRBJ1-2; 7 nucleotides align to TRBD1. Losses at the gene ends were 2 bases for V and 7 bases for J; bases not matched to a gene: 7. This CDR3 has 14 amino acids. Looked up from germline, CDR1 is SNHLY and CDR2 is FYNNEI. CDR3 coding DNA: TGTGCCAGCAGTGAAACTCGACAGGGTAGTGGCTACACCTTC. Protein: CASSETRQGSGYTF.

The rearrangement links TRBV6-1 to TRBJ1-4; 9 nucleotides match TRBD1. Germline CDR1 is MNHNS and CDR2 is SASEGT. With 4 bases clipped from V and 1 base from J, the junction kept 4 bases outside the gene matches. The CDR3 spans 16 residues. CDR3: CASSVTGGRTNEKLFF. In nucleotides, the CDR3 is TGTGCCAGCAGTGTCACAGGGGGCCGAACTAATGAAAAACTGTTTTTT.

The chain has TRBV19 and TRBJ2-4, with D unclear. CDR1 is LNHDA and CDR2 is SQIVND in the germline V gene (reference sequence). Trimming cost V 0 bases and J 8 bases, with 11 bases left between them. The CDR3 runs 14 residues. The CDR3 protein is CASSIDALLDIQYF. In nucleotides, the CDR3 is TGTGCCAGTAGTATAGACGCGTTATTGGACATTCAGTACTTC.

The chain carries TRBV5-6 and TRBJ1-4, with D tentatively TRBD1 (5 bases). The CDR3 totals 15 residues. The germline V gene has CDR1 SGHDT and CDR2 YYEEEE. The ends were cut back, 3 bases at V and 7 bases at J, with 16 bases in the middle. The CDR3 DNA reads as TGTGCCAGCAGCTCCATGGGGGGTGTCGGTGAAAAACTGTTTTTT. Protein sequence: CASSSMGGVGEKLFF.

The V and J genes are TRBV4-2 and TRBJ2-1; D perhaps matches TRBD2 (6 bases). The V gene lost 4 bases and the J gene lost 3 bases, with 19 bases spanning the gap. CDR1 and CDR2 (germline): LGHNA, YNFKEQ. The CDR3 consists of 17 residues. The CDR3 reads CASSPQDYAPFYNEQFF. The CDR3 DNA reads as TGTGCCAGCAGCCCCCAGGACTATGCACCCTTCTACAATGAGCAGTTCTTC.

Note on this clone: Germline and junction disagree at one end, which may indicate a read error. This rearrangement joins TRBV6-5 to TRBJ2-4; TRBD2 is a possible D gene (6 bases). The CDR3 length is 11 residues. In germline, CDR1 is MNHEY, CDR2 SVGAGI. CDR3 DNA: TGTGCCAGCAGTTCCCCGGGACTTTCCAACTTC. Its protein product is CASSSPGLSNF.

The CDR3 sequence is CASSPGGTLSYNEQFF. CDR3 bases: TGTGCCAGCAGCCCCGGGGGGACATTATCCTACAATGAGCAGTTCTTC. The chain links TRBV5-8 to TRBJ2-1; maybe TRBD2 (7 bases). The ends were cut back, 4 bases at V and 1 base at J, with 15 bases in the middle. CDR1 is SGHTS and CDR2 is YDEGEE in the germline V gene. The length of the CDR3 is 16 residues.

This chain links TRBV27 with TRBJ1-2; the D gene is possibly TRBD1 (6 bases). Looked up from germline, CDR1 is MNHEY and CDR2 is SMNVEV (reference sequence). CDR3 length: 15 amino acids. The V and J ends lost 5 bases and 4 bases respectively, with 17 bases between them. The chain's CDR3 is CASSRQDSLLYGYTF. The CDR3 DNA sequence: TGTGCCAGCAGTAGACAGGACTCGCTCCTCTATGGCTACACCTTC.

V gene TRBV2 combines with J gene TRBJ1-1, with 7 bases fitting TRBD1. The V segment lost 5 bases and the J segment 3 bases; nucleotides outside the gene matches: 0. The CDR3 contains 12 residues. Germline loops: CDR1 SNHLY, CDR2 FYNNEI. The CDR3 protein is CASSTGDTEAFF. In DNA, the CDR3 is TGTGCCAGCAGTACAGGGGACACTGAAGCTTTCTTT.

The chain recombines TRBV9 with TRBJ1-2, with D perhaps TRBD1 (5 bases). The CDR3 sequence is 14 residues long. Germline-derived CDR1 and CDR2 are SGDLS and YYNGEE. The V and J ends lost 0 bases and 6 bases respectively, with 12 bases between them. This chain's CDR3 is CASSVAGGNNGYTF. CDR3 nucleotide sequence: TGTGCCAGCAGCGTAGCCGGGGGTAATAATGGCTACACCTTC.

The chain links TRBV30 to TRBJ2-1; D is possibly TRBD2 (6 bases). Germline CDR1 reads GTSNPN; CDR2 reads SVGIG (reference sequence). The CDR3 length is 16 residues. The V gene lost 0 bases and the J gene lost 0 bases, with 12 bases spanning the gap. CDR3 nucleotide sequence: TGTGCCTGGAGTGTACTAGCCCCGAGCTCCTACAATGAGCAGTTCTTC. Translation: CAWSVLAPSSYNEQFF.

V is TRBV24-1 and J is TRBJ2-3; TRBD2 might be the D (5 bases). CDR1 KGHDR and CDR2 SFDVKD come from the germline V gene. Trimming took 4 bases from V and 2 from J, leaving 12 bases between them. This CDR3 comprises 15 residues. The CDR3 here is CATSDNRLPTDTQYF. CDR3 nucleotides: TGTGCCACCAGTGACAATAGACTACCCACAGATACGCAGTATTTT.

The DNA of the CDR3 is TGTGCCAGCAGGTGGACAGGGTCTGGCGAGCAGTACTTC. Translation: CASRWTGSGEQYF. This chain links TRBV11-2 with TRBJ2-7; 8 bases align to TRBD1. Trimming cost V 6 bases and J 6 bases; bases outside gene matches: 7. The CDR3 totals 13 residues. Germline lookup yields CDR1 SGHAT and CDR2 FQNNGV.

The gene calls are TRBV10-3 and TRBJ2-4; perhaps TRBD1 as D (5 bases). Trimming took 0 bases from V and 0 from J, leaving 15 bases between them. Germline CDR1 and CDR2: ENHRY and SYGVKD. The CDR3 spans 18 residues. The CDR3 nucleotides read TGTGCCATCAGTGAGTCGCTTTCGCAGGGTTTAGCCAAAAACATTCAGTACTTC. Protein product: CAISESLSQGLAKNIQYF.

The chain combines TRBV11-2 with TRBJ1-5; possible D gene TRBD1, 5 bases. Germline CDR1 is SGHAT and CDR2 is FQNNGV. This CDR3 has 18 residues. The ends were cut back, 0 bases at V and 4 bases at J, with 19 bases in the middle. DNA for the CDR3: TGTGCCAGCAGCTTAGATCAGGGCGCTACGGGTAATAATCAGCCCCAGCATTTT. Translation: CASSLDQGATGNNQPQHF.

The chain employs TRBV4-1 and TRBJ2-7, with 11 bases lining up with TRBD2. V shed 5 bases and J 2 bases; nucleotides not matched to a gene: 5. The CDR3 consists of 15 residues. CDR1 is MGHRA, CDR2 YSYEKL, per germline. CDR3 sequence reads: CASSGLAGTAYEQYF. The CDR3 DNA follows: TGCGCCAGCAGCGGACTAGCGGGTACGGCCTACGAGCAGTACTTC.

In this sample, this clone turned up a few times. The chain carries TRBV30 and TRBJ2-4, with 11 bases that match TRBD1. Trimming at V came to 3 bases and at J to 0 bases, leaving 7 bases not matched to a gene. The CDR3 loop spans 17 amino acids. CDR1 is GTSNPN and CDR2 is SVGIG in the germline V gene (reference sequence). For the CDR3, the DNA is TGTGCCTGGAGCGCCGGGACAGGGGGTCTAGCCAAAAACATTCAGTACTTC. Translated, it gives CAWSAGTGGLAKNIQYF.

The chain joins TRBV13 to TRBJ2-7; TRBD2 is a possible D gene (7 bases). The CDR3 spans 12 residues. Trimming removed 2 bases from V and 8 bases from J, with 10 bases in between. The V gene's germline CDR1 is PRHDT and CDR2 FYEKMQ (reference sequence). The CDR3 DNA reads as TGTGCCAGCAGCTTAAGGGGGGGGCAGCAGTACTTC. This encodes CASSLRGGQQYF.

In DNA, the CDR3 is TGTGCCAGCAGCCTCCGGGACAGGGAAGGCTACACCTTC. It codes for CASSLRDREGYTF. The J gene is TRBJ1-2, the V gene TRBV6-5; the match to TRBD1 covers 9 bases. The CDR3 is 13 amino acids. With 6 bases clipped from V and 8 bases from J, the junction kept 7 bases outside the gene matches. Germline-derived CDR1 and CDR2 are MNHEY and SVGAGI.

The chain couples TRBV7-9 to TRBJ1-4; TRBD1 agrees at 7 bases. Germline V gene sequence: CDR1 SEHNR, CDR2 FQNEAQ (reference sequence). The ends lost 7 bases at V and 2 bases at J; junction bases unmatched: 4. The CDR3 runs to 14 residues. As DNA, the CDR3 is TGTGCCAGCACTTACAGGGGCACTAATGAAAAACTGTTTTTT. Residues: CASTYRGTNEKLFF.

The chain has TRBV27 and TRBJ2-7; 11 bases are shared with TRBD1. CDR3 length: 17 amino acids. V lost 2 bases and J lost 3; bases outside the gene matches: 9. Germline assignment: CDR1 MNHEY and CDR2 SMNVEV (reference sequence). The CDR3 DNA follows: TGTGCCAGCAGTTTACTTTCTCCGGGACAGGGGGACTACGAGCAGTACTTC. It specifies CASSLLSPGQGDYEQYF.

This chain joins TRBV5-6 and TRBJ1-2; 7 bases fit TRBD1. Germline CDR1 reads SGHDT; CDR2 reads YYEEEE. Trimming took 5 bases from V and 7 from J; bases not matched to a gene: 14. The CDR3 loop spans 15 amino acids. CDR3 coding DNA: TGTGCCAGCAGTCTGACAGGGCGGGCCATCGGTGGCTACACCTTC. It codes for CASSLTGRAIGGYTF.

The chain employs TRBV4-1 and TRBJ1-1, with D unclear. This CDR3 contains 15 residues. V was shortened by 0 bases and J by 7 bases, with 15 bases between the two germline ends. Germline V gives CDR1 MGHRA, CDR2 YSYEKL. In DNA, the CDR3 is TGCGCCAGCAGCCAAGATTATGGACTTCGGAGTGAAGCTTTCTTT. Its translation: CASSQDYGLRSEAFF.

This chain joins TRBV19 and TRBJ2-5; 13 bases agree with TRBD2. Germline V lookup: CDR1 LNHDA, CDR2 SQIVND (reference sequence). J gave up 5 bases and V 9 bases, and 9 bases lay outside the gene matches. CDR3 size: 15 residues. This CDR3 reads CASETSGRARETQYF. CDR3 nucleotides: TGTGCCAGCGAAACTAGCGGGAGGGCCCGGGAGACCCAGTACTTC.

The rearrangement uses TRBV7-2 and TRBJ2-7; 11 nucleotides align to TRBD2. Germline values: CDR1 SGHTA, CDR2 FQGNSA. V was pared by 5 bases and J by 2 bases, with 8 bases of the junction left unmatched. The CDR3 has 16 residues. This chain's CDR3 is CASSPSPSGGTYEQYF. CDR3 coding DNA: TGTGCCAGCAGCCCCTCCCCTAGCGGGGGGACCTACGAGCAGTACTTC.

V is TRBV10-2 and J is TRBJ2-3; D might be TRBD2 (7 bases). The germline V and J ends were trimmed by 11 bases and 4 bases, with 13 bases remaining between them. CDR1 and CDR2 from the germline V gene are WSHSY and SAAADI. The CDR3 runs 12 residues. The CDR3 sequence: CAGGGHADTQYF. In nucleotides, the CDR3 is TGCGCCGGGGGGGGCCATGCAGATACGCAGTATTTT.